Listed below are T cell receptor beta chains from one sample, sequenced in a study of T cell responses to AZD1222 COVID-19 vaccine. The protocol was immunoSEQ multiplex PCR, while the TCRdb copy is restricted to in-frame clones and leaves out a portion. This table holds some 100,000 clones, 90% found once. This specimen consisted of peripheral blood, obtained on day 0 of AZD1222 vaccination. These TCRs come from an adult in good health. CDR3s include the opening cysteine and the closing phenylalanine or tryptophan. A D gene is named only where the DNA matches it firmly. Part of the rows lack a size; the others show once, few, many or a class for expanded clones.

j_call,cdr3_length,clone_size,d_call,v_call,cdr3_nt,cdr3_aa
TRBJ2-3,13,-,-,TRBV27,TGTGCCAGCAGTTCCGGGGCCCCGGATACGCAGTATTTT,CASSSGAPDTQYF
TRBJ1-5,14,-,-,TRBV5-1,TGCGCCAGCAGCCAGTCCCTAGGTACGAAGCCCCAGCATTTT,CASSQSLGTKPQHF
TRBJ1-6,14,-,TRBD1,TRBV10-3,TGTGCCATCAGCCTACAGGGGGGGAATTCACCCCTCCACTTT,CAISLQGGNSPLHF
TRBJ1-4,17,-,-,TRBV19,TGTGCCAGTAGACCACGCCTTGGACCGCGCGTTAATGAAAAACTGTTTTTT,CASRPRLGPRVNEKLFF
TRBJ2-3,13,-,-,TRBV10-3,TGTGCCATCAGTTCAGTTAGCACAGATACGCAGTATTTT,CAISSVSTDTQYF
TRBJ2-1,12,-,TRBD1,TRBV25-1,TGTGCCAGCAGTGAGACAGGGGATGAGCAGTTCTTC,CASSETGDEQFF
TRBJ2-7,16,-,TRBD1,TRBV3-1/TRBV3-2,TGTGCCAGCAGCCAAGTATGGGACAGCCACTCCTACGAGCAGTACTTC,CASSQVWDSHSYEQYF
TRBJ2-7,13,-,-,TRBV11-2,TGTGCCAGCAGCTTCGGCAGGTCCTACGAGCAGTACTTC,CASSFGRSYEQYF
TRBJ2-3,14,-,TRBD2,TRBV10-3,TGTGCCATCGGAAGCGGGGGGGACACAGATACGCAGTATTTT,CAIGSGGDTDTQYF
TRBJ1-1,15,once,TRBD1,TRBV18,TGTGCCAGCTCACCACCAAAAGGGGGCAGGGCTGAAGCTTTCTTT,CASSPPKGGRAEAFF
TRBJ2-7,14,-,-,TRBV7-9,TGTGCCAGCAGCTTGGCAGGGGCGGGCTACGAGCAGTACTTC,CASSLAGAGYEQYF
TRBJ1-1,17,-,-,TRBV5-4,TGTGCCAGCAGCCCCGGGGATCCGGCCCCCATGAACACTGAAGCTTTCTTT,CASSPGDPAPMNTEAFF
TRBJ2-3,13,-,-,TRBV6-5,TGTGCCAGCGGCAGGGTTAGCACAGATACGCAGTATTTT,CASGRVSTDTQYF
TRBJ2-2,17,-,-,TRBV7-3,TGTGCCAGCAGCCCCGGGCTGTCAAGCGCGAACACCGGGGAGCTGTTTTTT,CASSPGLSSANTGELFF
TRBJ2-2,13,-,-,TRBV29-1,TGCAGCGTTGAACGGTTTAGTACCGGGGAGCTGTTTTTT,CSVERFSTGELFF
TRBJ2-7,16,-,-,TRBV15,TGTGCCACCAGCAGAGGGCAGGGATTGAACTCCTACGAGCAGTACTTC,CATSRGQGLNSYEQYF
TRBJ1-5,13,-,-,TRBV19,TGTGCCAGTAGTCCCATGGTCTATCAGCCCCAGCATTTT,CASSPMVYQPQHF
TRBJ1-6,15,-,-,TRBV6-6,TGTGCCAGCAGTTACGGGCCAGGATTTAATTCACCCCTCCACTTT,CASSYGPGFNSPLHF
TRBJ1-2,15,-,TRBD1,TRBV5-1,TGCGCCAGCAGCGCACAGGGACAGGGTACCTATGGCTACACCTTC,CASSAQGQGTYGYTF
TRBJ2-5,14,-,-,TRBV16,TGTGCCAGCAGCCTAGGGGGGCGTCGCGAGACCCAGTACTTC,CASSLGGRRETQYF
TRBJ1-2,16,-,-,TRBV11-2,TGTGCCAGCAGCTCCCCGGCAGGGGCGCGGGACTATGGCTACACCTTC,CASSSPAGARDYGYTF
TRBJ1-3,16,-,TRBD1,TRBV9,TGTGCCAGCAGCGTCGGGACAGGGATCTCTGGAAACACCATATATTTT,CASSVGTGISGNTIYF
TRBJ2-1,15,-,TRBD2,TRBV25-1,TGTGCCAGCAGCAGGACTAGCGGGGGGGCCAATGAGCAGTTCTTC,CASSRTSGGANEQFF
TRBJ1-2,16,-,TRBD1,TRBV7-8,TGTGCCAGCAGTCCAGAGGGGGCACGAGCTAACTATGGCTACACCTTC,CASSPEGARANYGYTF